This TCR beta chain comes out of a study of control samples from healthy donors and cancer patients. This clone was counted once. This sample also contains other DNA sequences that code for the same CDR3. Here immunoSEQ multiplex PCR was the method, and the copy in TCRdb shows in-frame clones only, minus some. The data hold about 31,000 clones, with around 94% observed a single time. CDR3 size: 15 residues. V was cut by 1 base and J by 3 bases, with 10 bases left in between. Germline values: CDR1 SGHAT, CDR2 FQNNGV. Sequencing was carried out using blood. This sequence joins TRBV11-2 and TRBJ1-5, with D possibly being TRBD1 (6 bases). This TCR was recovered from a man between 60 and 75 years old in good health. The CDR3 region is CASSLAGQPNQPQHF. The CDR3, as DNA: TGTGCCAGCAGCTTAGCTGGACAGCCCAATCAGCCCCAGCATTTT.